The 26 T cell receptor beta chains below were found in one sample sequenced in a study of OX40 agonist ivuxolimab in advanced cancers. Profiled with immunoSEQ multiplex PCR; TCRdb holds only in-frame clones, not every one. The sample lists some 87,000 clones; just over 90% were seen once. Sequences were derived from CD4+ or CD8+ T cells sorted from blood, sampled in a trial of the OX40 agonist ivuxolimab. These receptors came from an adult with an advanced solid tumor such as melanoma, head and neck, liver or kidney cancer.

The chain combines TRBV10-1 with TRBJ2-5; D assignment may be TRBD1 or TRBD2 (6 bases each). CDR3 length equals 18 residues. V shed 10 bases and J shed 6 bases, with 33 bases lying between them. CDR1 and CDR2 (germline): WNHNN, SYGVQD (reference sequence). CDR3 bases: TGCGCCACTAGCATATACGTATACCCAGGGGTCGGCGGGAAGACCCAGTACTTC. This sequence encodes CATSIYVYPGVGGKTQYF.

DNA of the CDR3: TGCAGTGCGACTCGTTACGAGCAGTACTTC. This sequence encodes CSATRYEQYF. This chain links TRBV20-1 with TRBJ2-7; no clear D gene. This CDR3 has 10 residues. Germline V gives CDR1 DFQATT, CDR2 SNEGSKA (reference sequence). The V and J ends lost 6 bases and 4 bases respectively, with 7 bases between them.

The J gene is TRBJ1-1, the V gene TRBV20-1; 7 nucleotides agree with TRBD1. Germline assignment: CDR1 DFQATT and CDR2 SNEGSKA (reference sequence). V shed 4 bases, J shed 10 bases, and the junction held 6 bases outside the gene matches. The CDR3 is made up of 11 amino acids. The CDR3 sequence is CSAIFRGRAFF. The CDR3 coding sequence is TGCAGTGCTATTTTTAGGGGGCGAGCTTTCTTT.

The table lists this clone with a count of one. The chain is built from TRBV19 and TRBJ1-2; D is uncertain. This CDR3 has 16 residues. CDR1 and CDR2 from the germline V gene are LNHDA and SQIVND (reference sequence). The ends were cut back, 0 bases at V and 6 bases at J, with 17 bases in the middle. CDR3 bases: TGTGCCAGTAGTATAGATTACGCGGAGCCAGGAGATGGCTACACCTTC. Translation gives CASSIDYAEPGDGYTF.

The genes are TRBV6-5 and TRBJ2-3; 9 bases map to TRBD2. This CDR3 has 15 residues. The V gene's germline CDR1 is MNHEY and CDR2 SVGAGI. J lost 2 bases, V lost 6 bases, and 6 bases had no gene match. CDR3 in DNA: TGTGCCAGCAGGCTAAGACTAGCGGACACAGATACGCAGTATTTT. Its protein is CASRLRLADTDTQYF.

The chain combines TRBV28 with TRBJ1-5; D uncertain. This CDR3 is 14 amino acids long. V gave up 2 bases and J gave up 3 bases, with 8 bases separating them. The germline CDR1 and CDR2 sequences are MDHEN and SYDVKM. CDR3 residues: CASSLDQNNQPQHF. Here the CDR3 DNA reads TGTGCCAGCAGTTTAGATCAGAACAATCAGCCCCAGCATTTT.

The chain is built from TRBV5-6 and TRBJ1-1, with D perhaps matching TRBD1 (5 bases). The CDR3 is made up of 14 amino acids. CDR1 and CDR2 (germline): SGHDT, YYEEEE. Trimming took off 1 base at V and 7 bases at J, with 14 bases between the two ends. The CDR3 sequence: CASSLIDSGNEAFF. As DNA, the CDR3 is TGTGCCAGCAGCTTGATCGACAGCGGTAATGAAGCTTTCTTT.

The CDR3 DNA is TGTGCCAGCAGGACAGGGGGCAACTATGGCTACACCTTC. Amino acid sequence: CASRTGGNYGYTF. The chain carries TRBV28 and TRBJ1-2; 10 bases align to TRBD1. Trimming took 6 bases from V and 2 from J; bases not matched to a gene: 0. Germline V gene sequence: CDR1 MDHEN, CDR2 SYDVKM. This CDR3 region has 13 residues.

This sequence joins TRBV5-1 and TRBJ1-2; perhaps TRBD1 as D (5 bases). The CDR3 contains 16 residues. The ends were cut back, 0 bases at V and 1 base at J, with 13 bases in the middle. Germline CDR1 is SGHRS and CDR2 is YFSETQ. In DNA form, the CDR3 reads TGCGCCAGCAGCTTGGATCCGGGGGGGATTAACTATGGCTACACCTTC. This gives the protein CASSLDPGGINYGYTF.

The V call is TRBV19, the J call TRBJ2-1; TRBD2 agrees at 11 bases. The germline gives CDR1 LNHDA, CDR2 SQIVND (reference sequence). The CDR3 has 20 amino acids. V lost 3 bases, J lost 0 bases, and 13 bases stayed unmatched. The CDR3 nucleotides read TGTGCCAGTAGTATTATGCTAGCGGGAGGCCTCTTGAGCTCCTACAATGAGCAGTTCTTC. Its translation: CASSIMLAGGLLSSYNEQFF.

This clone appeared a few times. This chain joins TRBV19 and TRBJ2-7; TRBD1 aligns across 9 bases. The CDR3 sequence is 14 residues long. Trimming at V came to 5 bases and at J to 2 bases, leaving 4 bases not matched to a gene. From germline, CDR1 is LNHDA and CDR2 SQIVND (reference sequence). CDR3 sequence (DNA): TGTGCCAGTAGTCTAGGGACAGGGACCTACGAGCAGTACTTC. Its translation: CASSLGTGTYEQYF.

The V gene is TRBV5-1, the J gene TRBJ2-3; 9 positions agree with TRBD2. The germline gives CDR1 SGHRS, CDR2 YFSETQ. With 0 bases clipped from V and 1 base from J, the junction kept 3 bases outside the gene matches. The CDR3 sequence is 16 residues long. CDR3 residues: CASSLAAGGRTDTQYF. CDR3 coding DNA: TGCGCCAGCAGCTTGGCCGCGGGGGGGCGCACAGATACGCAGTATTTT. Filled out from reference TRBV5-1 and TRBJ2-3, the complete variable domain reads KAGVTQTPRYLIKTRGQQVTLSCSPISGHRSVSWYQQTPGQGLQFLFEYFSETQRNKGNFPGRFSGRQFSNSRSEMNVSTLELGDSALYLCASSLAAGGRTDTQYFGPGTRLTVL.

V usage is TRBV28 and J usage is TRBJ2-7; possibly TRBD2 for D (6 bases). Looked up from germline, CDR1 is MDHEN and CDR2 is SYDVKM. V was pared by 6 bases and J by 2 bases, with 20 bases between. The CDR3 sequence is 16 residues long. The CDR3 sequence: CASRGGLTPSAYEQYF. CDR3 bases: TGTGCCAGCAGGGGGGGACTCACCCCTAGCGCCTACGAGCAGTACTTC.

This chain uses TRBV9 with TRBJ2-1; the match to TRBD1 covers 8 bases. Germline V gene data show CDR1 as SGDLS and CDR2 as YYNGEE. Trimming at V came to 5 bases and at J to 7 bases, leaving 11 bases not matched to a gene. The CDR3 is made up of 15 amino acids. CDR3 loop: CASRASGTGGNEQFF. CDR3 in DNA: TGTGCCAGCAGAGCCTCCGGGACAGGAGGGAATGAGCAGTTCTTC.

V and J are TRBV11-2 and TRBJ1-2; D not resolved. Germline V lookup: CDR1 SGHAT, CDR2 FQNNGV. The CDR3 loop spans 14 amino acids. V was clipped by 1 base and J by 10 bases, with 16 bases between them. CDR3 bases: TGTGCCAGCAGCTTAGTGAGGGATGCACCAAACTACACCTTC. As protein: CASSLVRDAPNYTF.

The V and J genes are TRBV2 and TRBJ1-1; TRBD1 agrees at 9 bases. The CDR3 runs to 14 residues. Losses at the gene ends were 4 bases for V and 4 bases for J; bases not matched to a gene: 4. Germline values: CDR1 SNHLY, CDR2 FYNNEI. This CDR3 is CASSVGQGSTEAFF. CDR3 bases: TGTGCCAGCAGTGTGGGACAGGGAAGCACTGAAGCTTTCTTT.

The gene calls are TRBV11-3 and TRBJ1-3; D ambiguous. CDR3 length: 13 residues. V was clipped by 2 bases and J by 5 bases, with 7 bases between them. Germline V gives CDR1 SGHNT, CDR2 YENEEA. CDR3 sequence (DNA): TGTGCCAGCAGCTTACAGGATAGAAACACCATATATTTT. Amino acids: CASSLQDRNTIYF.

The V call is TRBV18, the J call TRBJ2-3, with 8 bases identical to TRBD2. Germline V lookup: CDR1 KGHSH, CDR2 LQKENI. V dropped 4 bases and J dropped 6; count of bases not matched to a gene: 6. The CDR3 sequence is 14 residues long. The CDR3 DNA sequence: TGTGCCAGCTCACTTGGACTAGCCGGGGATACGCAGTATTTT. Amino acid sequence: CASSLGLAGDTQYF.

The chain is built from TRBV4-1 and TRBJ1-5, with TRBD1 matching 8 bases. V lost 5 bases, J lost 1 base, and 4 bases stayed unmatched. CDR3 size: 15 residues. Germline CDR1 and CDR2: MGHRA and YSYEKL. The CDR3 coding sequence is TGCGCCAGCAGCACACAGGGGGGAAGCAATCAGCCCCAGCATTTT. Residues: CASSTQGGSNQPQHF.

V usage is TRBV27 and J usage is TRBJ2-1, with a possible D match to TRBD1 (5 bases). Looked up from germline, CDR1 is MNHEY and CDR2 is SMNVEV (reference sequence). V shed 3 bases and J shed 11 bases, with 11 bases lying between them. This CDR3 has 12 residues. The CDR3 DNA sequence: TGTGCCAGCAGTTTCCAGGTGGGGCAGCAGTTCTTC. Translated: CASSFQVGQQFF.

The CDR3 coding sequence is TGTGCCAGCAGCTTTACTAGCGGCCTCTCCGAGCAGTACTTC. Protein sequence: CASSFTSGLSEQYF. V and J are TRBV11-1 and TRBJ2-7; 8 bases match TRBD2. Per germline, CDR1 SGHAT and CDR2 FQDESV (reference sequence). There are 14 residues in the CDR3. J lost 6 bases, V lost 3 bases, and 7 bases had no gene match.

The chain links TRBV5-4 to TRBJ1-2; the D gene is possibly TRBD1 (5 bases). CDR3 length: 14 amino acids. Trimming shortened V by 0 bases and J by 2 bases, and 8 bases separated the two germline ends. Germline V lookup: CDR1 SGHNT, CDR2 YYREEE (reference sequence). CDR3 nucleotides: TGTGCCAGCAGCTTGGACGGGGGGAACTATGGCTACACCTTC. Translated: CASSLDGGNYGYTF.

The chain employs TRBV28 and TRBJ1-1; TRBD1 is a possible D gene (5 bases). The CDR3 covers 13 residues. Germline lookup yields CDR1 MDHEN and CDR2 SYDVKM. V lost 10 bases and J lost 4, with 16 bases in between. Here the CDR3 reads CATHLREGTEAFF. In DNA form, the CDR3 reads TGTGCCACACATCTCAGGGAGGGCACTGAAGCTTTCTTT. Looking up the rest from reference TRBV28 and TRBJ1-1 gives the full variable domain: DVKVTQSSRYLVKRTGEKVFLECVQDMDHENMFWYRQDPGLGLRLIYFSYDVKMKEKGDIPEGYSVSREKKERFSLILESASTNQTSMYLCATHLREGTEAFFGQGTRLTVV.

V and J are TRBV5-1 and TRBJ2-2; TRBD2 aligns across 9 bases. This CDR3 has 15 residues. Trimming at V came to 0 bases and at J to 4 bases, leaving 1 base not matched to a gene. Germline lookup yields CDR1 SGHRS and CDR2 YFSETQ. The chain's CDR3 is CASSLVAGVTGELFF. CDR3 bases: TGCGCCAGCAGCTTGGTAGCGGGGGTCACCGGGGAGCTGTTTTTT.

The chain has TRBV10-2 and TRBJ2-7; D gene ambiguous. The germline V and J ends were trimmed by 7 bases and 3 bases, with 13 bases remaining between them. The CDR3 extends over 13 amino acids. Germline V CDR1 and CDR2: WSHSY, SAAADI. In nucleotides, the CDR3 is TGCGCCAGCAAGGAGTTTCACCGCTACGAGCAGTACTTC. Translation: CASKEFHRYEQYF.

V usage is TRBV7-2 and J usage is TRBJ2-3; D is perhaps TRBD1 (6 bases). Germline V lookup: CDR1 SGHTA, CDR2 FQGNSA. Trimming took off 6 bases at V and 7 bases at J, with 20 bases between the two ends. The CDR3 length is 15 residues. The CDR3 DNA follows: TGTGCCAGCAGTGACGTTGGGACAATCGGAAATACGCAGTATTTT. Protein product: CASSDVGTIGNTQYF.